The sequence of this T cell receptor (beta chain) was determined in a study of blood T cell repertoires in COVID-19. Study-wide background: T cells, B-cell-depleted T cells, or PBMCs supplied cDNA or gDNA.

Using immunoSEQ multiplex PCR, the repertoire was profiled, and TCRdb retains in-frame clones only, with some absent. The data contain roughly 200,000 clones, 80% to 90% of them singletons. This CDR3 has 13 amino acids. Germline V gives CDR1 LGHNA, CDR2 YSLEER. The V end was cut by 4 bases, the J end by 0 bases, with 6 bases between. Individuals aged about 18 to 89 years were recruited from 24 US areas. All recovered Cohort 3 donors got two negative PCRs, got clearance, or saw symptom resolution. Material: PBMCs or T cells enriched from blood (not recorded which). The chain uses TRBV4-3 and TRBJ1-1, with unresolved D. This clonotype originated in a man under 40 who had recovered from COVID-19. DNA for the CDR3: TGCGCCAGCAGCCTACGGTTGAACACTGAAGCTTTCTTT. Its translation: CASSLRLNTEAFF.